These T cell receptor beta chains were read from a single sample in a study. Using its own MiXCR run on the 5' RACE reads, TCRdb lists one record per CDR3 protein. The top ten hold 2.5% to 4% of the sample, which has about 55,000 distinct CDR3 sequences, around 21% seen once. The sequencing sample was made of tumor-infiltrating Tregs sorted from the breast tumor. The receptors shown here come from a female donor with breast cancer. The CDR3 runs from the conserved cysteine through the conserved F or W. A D gene is named only where the DNA matches it firmly. Clone size is shown for a subset of rows, as once, few, many or a class of expanded clone.

CDR3 protein	CDR3 DNA	D gene	clone size	V gene	J gene
CSALVAVAYNEQFF	TGCAGTGCACTGGTAGCGGTTGCCTACAATGAGCAGTTCTTC	.	.	TRBV20-1	TRBJ2-1
CASSGSAGEAHEQFF	TGTGCCAGCAGTGGTTCAGCGGGAGAAGCCCATGAGCAGTTCTTC	TRBD2	few	TRBV6-6	TRBJ2-1
CASSATGIAVTDTQYF	TGTGCCAGCAGCGCCACTGGGATAGCCGTCACAGATACGCAGTATTTT	.	.	TRBV9	TRBJ2-3
CASSEARSSGGKKFF	TGTGCCAGCAGTGAAGCGCGCTCTAGCGGGGGAAAAAAGTTCTTC	TRBD2	few	TRBV6-1	TRBJ2-1
CASSLGGDYGYTF	TGCGCCAGCAGCTTGGGAGGTGATTATGGCTACACCTTC	.	few	TRBV5-1	TRBJ1-2
CASSSTGFGTEAFF	TGTGCCAGCAGTTCGACAGGGTTCGGCACTGAAGCTTTCTTT	TRBD1	many	TRBV6-5	TRBJ1-1
CASSPSGGRTETQYF	TGTGCCAGCAGCCCGTCCGGGGGAAGGACAGAGACCCAGTACTTC	.	.	TRBV7-2	TRBJ2-5
CASSYGTGDTDTQYF	TGTGCCAGCAGTTACGGGACAGGGGACACAGATACGCAGTATTTT	TRBD1	few	TRBV28	TRBJ2-3
CASSLGGPGGNTQYF	TGTGCCAGCAGCTTAGGTGGACCGGGAGGCAATACGCAGTATTTT	TRBD2	many	TRBV7-2	TRBJ2-3
CASSFRDAGATDTQYF	TGTGCCAGCAGTTTTCGGGATGCGGGAGCGACAGATACGCAGTATTTT	TRBD2	few	TRBV28	TRBJ2-3
CSVEDGGANYGYTF	TGCAGCGTTGAGGATGGAGGCGCTAACTATGGCTACACCTTC	.	many	TRBV29-1	TRBJ1-2
CASSLKASRGYTF	TGTGCCAGCAGCTTGAAGGCATCTAGAGGCTACACCTTC	.	few	TRBV5-4	TRBJ1-2
CASSPPLGEGNEQFF	TGCGCCAGCAGCCCACCCCTGGGGGAGGGAAATGAGCAGTTCTTC	TRBD2	many	TRBV5-1	TRBJ2-1
CASSLGSGTSAYEQYF	TGTGCCAGCAGTTTAGGTTCCGGGACTAGCGCCTACGAGCAGTACTTC	TRBD2	few	TRBV12-3/TRBV12-4	TRBJ2-7
CASSLSMGADTQYF	TGTGCCAGCAGTTTATCCATGGGAGCAGATACGCAGTATTTT	.	many	TRBV28	TRBJ2-3
CASIRGTEAFF	TGTGCCAGCATTAGGGGGACTGAAGCTTTCTTT	.	few	TRBV6-5	TRBJ1-1
CASTLGLAGEQYF	TGTGCCAGCACCCTTGGACTAGCGGGTGAGCAGTACTTC	TRBD2	many	TRBV12-3/TRBV12-4	TRBJ2-7
CASSYSIQGIAEAFF	TGTGCCAGCAGTTACTCGATCCAGGGGATTGCTGAAGCTTTCTTT	.	few	TRBV6-5	TRBJ1-1
CASSYSRELYEQYF	TGCGCCAGCAGCTATAGTAGGGAGTTGTACGAGCAGTACTTC	.	many	TRBV5-1	TRBJ2-7
CRTQRGLAGSTDTQYF	TGCAGAACGCAGCGGGGACTAGCGGGTTCCACAGATACGCAGTATTTT	TRBD2	many	TRBV20-1	TRBJ2-3
CASSPGLAVNYEQYF	TGTGCCAGCAGCCCTGGACTAGCGGTGAACTACGAGCAGTACTTC	TRBD2	many	TRBV7-2	TRBJ2-7
CASSFDLAGAMREQFF	TGCGCCAGCAGCTTTGATTTAGCGGGAGCCATGCGTGAGCAGTTCTTC	TRBD2	.	TRBV5-1	TRBJ2-1
CSARDDLLAGVETQYF	TGCAGTGCTAGAGATGACCTGCTTGCGGGAGTAGAGACCCAGTACTTC	TRBD2	many	TRBV20-1	TRBJ2-5
CASSPGQEETQYF	TGTGCCAGCTCACCTGGACAGGAAGAGACCCAGTACTTC	TRBD1	.	TRBV18	TRBJ2-5
CASSAGTSGRRSTQYF	TGTGCCAGCAGCGCCGGGACTAGCGGGAGGAGGAGTACGCAGTATTTT	TRBD2	many	TRBV7-3	TRBJ2-3
CASSVATVNTEAFF	TGTGCCAGCAGTGTCGCCACAGTCAACACTGAAGCTTTCTTT	.	many	TRBV6-1	TRBJ1-1